The entry that follows covers one T cell receptor (beta chain) sequence. Antigen unknown. Naive CD4+ T cells were purified with Tregs depleted by CD25. Full-length variable regions came from constant-region reverse primers plus semi-nested Nested Universal Primer A PCR. TCRdb ran MiXCR on the 5' RACE reads and lists one entry per CDR3 protein. The table includes roughly 52,000 distinct CDR3 sequences, 17% detected once. Study outcomes and limitations: Greatest tumor Treg TCR overlap was with tumor naive CD4+ cells. In terms of TCR gene usage, tumor memory CD4+ T cells clustered together with blood and lymph node memory CD4+ cells, as well as with lymph node naive CD4+ cells.

What was sequenced was naive CD4+ T cells sorted from blood. Subset: naive CD4+ T cells, CD4+CD45RA+CD25-. The sequence was collected from a female donor with breast cancer.

The CDR3 region is CASSIYPGQGGYGYTF. CDR3 DNA: TGTGCCAGCAGTATTTACCCGGGACAGGGGGGCTATGGCTACACCTTC. The chain uses TRBV6-1 and TRBJ1-2; 11 bases align to TRBD1. The CDR3 has 16 amino acids. The V gene's germline CDR1 is MNHNS and CDR2 SASEGT. The J segment lost 4 bases and the V segment lost 5 bases, leaving 9 bases of the junction unmatched.